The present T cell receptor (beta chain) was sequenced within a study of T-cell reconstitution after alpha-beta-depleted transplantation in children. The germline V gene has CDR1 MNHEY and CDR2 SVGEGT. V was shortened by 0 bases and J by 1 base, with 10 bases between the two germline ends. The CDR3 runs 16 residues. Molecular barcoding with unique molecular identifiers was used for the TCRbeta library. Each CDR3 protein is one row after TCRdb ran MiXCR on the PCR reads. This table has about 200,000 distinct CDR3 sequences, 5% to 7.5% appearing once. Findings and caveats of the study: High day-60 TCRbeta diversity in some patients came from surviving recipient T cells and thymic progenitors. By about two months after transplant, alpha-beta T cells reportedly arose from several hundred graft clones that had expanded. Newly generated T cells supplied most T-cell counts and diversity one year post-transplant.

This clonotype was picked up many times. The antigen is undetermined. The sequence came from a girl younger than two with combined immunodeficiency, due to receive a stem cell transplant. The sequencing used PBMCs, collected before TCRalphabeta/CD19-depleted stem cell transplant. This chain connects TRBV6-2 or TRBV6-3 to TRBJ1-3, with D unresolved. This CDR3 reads CASSYSRLTSGNTIYF. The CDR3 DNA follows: TGTGCCAGCAGTTACTCGAGATTGACGTCTGGAAACACCATATATTTT.